What follows is one T cell receptor (beta chain) and its context. Source study methods: From reference gene primer amplification, estimates of nucleated cell counts were derived. Libraries were prepared by immunoSEQ multiplex PCR; TCRdb keeps only in-frame clonotypes and omits some of them. V and J calls and clone size are those listed in that table; D and trimming were worked out from the DNA. The sample comprises around 280,000 clones, approximately 86% of which are singletons, and about 1.2% rests with the top ten. The data were taken from a study of blood T cell repertoires in COVID-19. Across the whole study: Samples taken during acute and convalescent COVID-19 were collected in the United States, Italy and Spain. Sample material is recorded as cDNA or gDNA derived from T cells, B-cell-depleted T cells, or PBMCs.

Germline loops: CDR1 DFQATT, CDR2 SNEGSKA (reference sequence). The CDR3 totals 15 residues. Losses at the gene ends were 3 bases for V and 5 bases for J; bases not matched to a gene: 11. The chain carries TRBV20-1 and TRBJ2-5; 8 bases match TRBD2. What was sequenced was peripheral blood. The TCR originated in a man in his 70s with acute or convalescent COVID-19. The CDR3 DNA is TGCAGTGCTAGTATTAGCGGGATCCTGAGGGAGACCCAGTACTTC. This translates into CSASISGILRETQYF.